These 28 T cell receptor beta chains share one sample of origin, sequenced in a study of OX40 agonist ivuxolimab in advanced cancers. Generated by immunoSEQ multiplex PCR, the TCRdb table keeps only in-frame clones and is missing some. The sample consists of about 90,000 clones, around 90% of them appearing once. This specimen consisted of CD4+ or CD8+ T cells sorted from blood, obtained in a trial of the OX40 agonist ivuxolimab. These receptors all stem from an adult with an advanced solid tumor such as melanoma, head and neck, liver or kidney cancer.

This clone was observed a single time. The chain uses TRBV18 and TRBJ2-7; D remains ambiguous. This CDR3 is 12 amino acids long. V gave up 3 bases and J gave up 2 bases, with 5 bases separating them. Germline-derived CDR1 and CDR2 are KGHSH and LQKENI. CDR3 DNA: TGTGCCAGCTCACCTGCGGCCTACGAGCAGTACTTC. The encoded protein is CASSPAAYEQYF.

The chain couples TRBV7-2 to TRBJ2-1, with TRBD2 matching over 9 bases. Germline CDR1 is SGHTA and CDR2 is FQGNSA. V shed 5 bases, J shed 6 bases, and the junction held 8 bases outside the gene matches. The CDR3 extends over 15 amino acids. CDR3 DNA: TGTGCCAGCAGCCTTAGCGGGAGAGCTCTCAATGAGCAGTTCTTC. Translating gives CASSLSGRALNEQFF.

The chain combines TRBV28 with TRBJ2-7; 9 positions match TRBD1. This CDR3 is built from 16 residues. The junction had 10 bases not matched to a gene; V was cut back by 4 bases and J by 3 bases. The germline CDR1 and CDR2 sequences are MDHEN and SYDVKM. The CDR3 DNA is TGTGCCAGCAGTTCCTTACGACAGGGGGGATACTACGAGCAGTACTTC. It is translated as CASSSLRQGGYYEQYF. Together with reference TRBV28 and TRBJ2-7, the CDR3 gives the full variable domain: DVKVTQSSRYLVKRTGEKVFLECVQDMDHENMFWYRQDPGLGLRLIYFSYDVKMKEKGDIPEGYSVSREKKERFSLILESASTNQTSMYLCASSSLRQGGYYEQYFGPGTRLTVT.

The rearrangement uses TRBV28 and TRBJ2-7, with TRBD2 identical over 8 bases. CDR1 is MDHEN, CDR2 SYDVKM, per germline. V lost 2 bases, J lost 0 bases, and 3 bases stayed unmatched. The CDR3 covers 15 residues. CDR3 nucleotide sequence: TGTGCCAGCAGTTTAGGACTAGCAGGCTCCTACGAGCAGTACTTC. Translating gives CASSLGLAGSYEQYF.

The chain combines TRBV9 with TRBJ2-1; TRBD1 aligns across 10 bases. The CDR3 contains 14 residues. Germline V gives CDR1 SGDLS, CDR2 YYNGEE. The V gene end was trimmed by 4 bases and the J gene end by 7 bases; junction bases not matched to a gene: 5. Here the CDR3 reads CASSTGQGTNEQFF. The DNA for the CDR3 is TGTGCCAGCAGCACGGGACAGGGGACGAATGAGCAGTTCTTC.

This chain connects TRBV19 to TRBJ2-5, with 12 positions matching TRBD1. CDR3 length equals 15 residues. CDR1 and CDR2 (germline): LNHDA, SQIVND (reference sequence). The ends lost 3 bases at V and 4 bases at J; junction bases unmatched: 3. Written as DNA, the CDR3 is TGTGCCAGTAGTATCGGGACAGGGGGCACAGAGACCCAGTACTTC. It specifies CASSIGTGGTETQYF.

The chain carries TRBV28 and TRBJ2-7, with TRBD1 matching 8 bases. J gave up 2 bases and V 7 bases, and 7 bases lay outside the gene matches. CDR3 size: 14 residues. Germline CDR1 is MDHEN and CDR2 is SYDVKM. The CDR3 DNA sequence: TGTGCCAGCATCCCGCAGGGGGCTCCCTACGAGCAGTACTTC. Protein product: CASIPQGAPYEQYF.

The V gene is TRBV11-2, the J gene TRBJ2-1, with D unclear. The CDR3 runs 16 residues. Germline V lookup: CDR1 SGHAT, CDR2 FQNNGV. Trimming removed 3 bases from V and 1 base from J, with 13 bases in between. The CDR3 is CASSFRWKGSYNEQFF. The CDR3 bases are TGTGCCAGCAGCTTTAGGTGGAAAGGGTCCTACAATGAGCAGTTCTTC.

The gene calls are TRBV7-6 and TRBJ1-1; D gene unclear. Deletions cut 1 base from V and 6 bases from J, with 18 bases between. CDR3 length: 16 amino acids. CDR1 and CDR2 (germline): SGHVS, FNYEAQ. CDR3: CASSLVVGYSNAEAFF. CDR3 sequence (DNA): TGTGCCAGCAGCTTAGTGGTCGGTTACAGTAACGCTGAAGCTTTCTTT.

The CDR3 DNA reads TGTGCCAGCAGCGGGACTAGGCCGAACACCGGGGAGCTGTTTTTT. This codes for CASSGTRPNTGELFF. This chain joins TRBV6-5 and TRBJ2-2; 8 bases fit TRBD2. Germline CDR1 MNHEY, CDR2 SVGAGI. This CDR3 comprises 15 residues. V was clipped by 6 bases and J by 0 bases; unmatched bases: 3.

The chain has TRBV7-9 and TRBJ2-5; D remains ambiguous. V was shortened by 5 bases and J by 0 bases, with 13 bases between the two germline ends. The CDR3 length is 15 residues. Germline loops: CDR1 SEHNR, CDR2 FQNEAQ (reference sequence). The CDR3: CASSLSGSYQETQYF. The CDR3 DNA sequence: TGTGCCAGCAGCCTCTCCGGTTCGTACCAAGAGACCCAGTACTTC.

The DNA of the CDR3 is TGCAGCGTTGATCGAGGGACAGGGGGCGCAGATACGCAGTATTTT. It yields the protein CSVDRGTGGADTQYF. This chain uses TRBV29-1 with TRBJ2-3, with TRBD1 identical over 12 bases. The germline gives CDR1 SQVTM, CDR2 ANQGSEA. Unmatched junction bases numbered 5, after V lost 3 bases and J lost 4 bases. The length of the CDR3 is 15 residues.

This chain joins TRBV2 and TRBJ2-2; 7 bases align to TRBD1. Germline values: CDR1 SNHLY, CDR2 FYNNEI. The CDR3 runs 14 residues. V was clipped by 7 bases and J by 6 bases; unmatched bases: 8. The chain's CDR3 is CASKGAGWPGELFF. The DNA of the CDR3 is TGTGCCAGCAAGGGGGCAGGGTGGCCCGGGGAGCTGTTTTTT.

The chain carries TRBV5-1 and TRBJ2-2; the match to TRBD2 covers 7 bases. Germline values: CDR1 SGHRS, CDR2 YFSETQ. With V trimmed by 4 bases and J by 3 bases, 6 bases remained unmatched. The CDR3 runs 15 residues. The CDR3 DNA is TGCGCCAGCAGCCCTCTAGCGGAGTACACCGGGGAGCTGTTTTTT. It codes for CASSPLAEYTGELFF.

The gene calls are TRBV21-1 and TRBJ1-5; the table assigns TRBD1, which was not confirmed against the DNA. TRBV21-1 constitutes a pseudogene. CDR3 size: 19 residues. The CDR3 DNA reads as TGTGCCAGCAGCAAAGACGGTGGGACAACGGGGCGTAGCAATCAGCCCCAGCATTTT. Translating gives CASSKDGGTTGRSNQPQHF.

This clone was detected only a few times. This chain joins TRBV18 and TRBJ2-1; no clear D. Germline V gives CDR1 KGHSH, CDR2 LQKENI. The CDR3 is made up of 14 amino acids. Deletions cut 6 bases from V and 9 bases from J, with 18 bases between. The DNA for the CDR3 is TGTGCCAGCTCCCCAAGACCCCGCCATGGTGAGCAGTTCTTC. It translates to CASSPRPRHGEQFF.

The chain employs TRBV19 and TRBJ2-3; unclear D gene. This CDR3 is 12 amino acids long. CDR1 and CDR2 from the germline V gene are LNHDA and SQIVND (reference sequence). Trimming cost V 6 bases and J 1 base, with 5 bases left between them. DNA for the CDR3: TGTGCCAGTAGCCTCGGCACAGATACGCAGTATTTT. Translating gives CASSLGTDTQYF.

V gene TRBV7-2 combines with J gene TRBJ2-6; D gene ambiguous. There are 15 residues in the CDR3. V lost 4 bases and J 0 bases, leaving 7 bases between the germline ends. Germline V lookup: CDR1 SGHTA, CDR2 FQGNSA. The CDR3 reads CASSSTRSGANVLTF. For the CDR3, the DNA is TGTGCCAGCAGCTCTACACGCTCTGGGGCCAACGTCCTGACTTTC. Complete variable domain (other parts from reference TRBV7-2 and TRBJ2-6): GAGVSQSPSNKVTEKGKDVELRCDPISGHTALYWYRQSLGQGLEFLIYFQGNSAPDKSGLPSDRFSAERTGGSVSTLTIQRTQQEDSAVYLCASSSTRSGANVLTFGAGSRLTVL.

This clone was counted once. The gene calls are TRBV19 and TRBJ1-5; a possible D gene is TRBD1 (5 bases). CDR3 length equals 16 residues. Trimming removed 4 bases at V and 6 bases at J, with 19 bases between. Germline assignment: CDR1 LNHDA and CDR2 SQIVND (reference sequence). The CDR3, as DNA: TGTGCCAGTAGTAGACGGGGGGGACGCCTCGGTCAGCCCCAGCATTTT. Its protein product is CASSRRGGRLGQPQHF.

The CDR3 protein is CASSGDRADDTQYF. The CDR3 DNA reads as TGCGCCAGCAGCGGGGACAGGGCTGACGATACGCAGTATTTT. The V gene is TRBV5-1, the J gene TRBJ2-3, with 9 bases identical to TRBD1. CDR1 and CDR2 from the germline V gene are SGHRS and YFSETQ. There are 14 residues in the CDR3. V shed 4 bases, J shed 6 bases, and the junction held 6 bases outside the gene matches.

The chain has TRBV20-1 and TRBJ2-4, with D hard to call. The CDR3 covers 11 residues. The germline gives CDR1 DFQATT, CDR2 SNEGSKA (reference sequence). Trimming left V 0 bases short and J 11 bases short, with 8 bases between. The CDR3 reads CSAREAVLQYF. CDR3 sequence (DNA): TGCAGTGCTAGAGAGGCGGTACTTCAGTACTTC.

This clone has just one count. V gene TRBV21-1 combines with J gene TRBJ1-1; TRBD1 is taken as the D call from the table, unchecked against the DNA. TRBV21-1 is termed a pseudogene. This CDR3 has 18 amino acids. This CDR3 is CASSSPGQEPLLNTEAFF. Here the CDR3 DNA reads TGTGCCAGCAGCAGTCCGGGACAGGAGCCTTTATTGAACACTGAAGCTTTCTTT.

The gene calls are TRBV5-4 and TRBJ1-2; possibly TRBD1 for D (5 bases). Trimming left V 0 bases short and J 8 bases short, with 8 bases between. CDR3 length: 12 amino acids. Germline CDR1 is SGHNT and CDR2 is YYREEE (reference sequence). The CDR3 loop is CASSLGRDGYTF. The CDR3 coding sequence is TGTGCCAGCAGCTTGGGGAGGGACGGCTACACCTTC.

This chain uses TRBV6-8 with TRBJ1-1; D not resolved. This CDR3 comprises 13 residues. Trimming stripped 4 bases from V and 11 bases from J, with 17 bases between. Per germline, CDR1 MNHGY and CDR2 SAAAGT. The CDR3, as DNA: TGTGCCAGCAGTTGGATGGGCCCCGAGAGGGCTTTCTTT. This gives the protein CASSWMGPERAFF.

The rearrangement joins TRBV28 to TRBJ2-5, with a tentative D call TRBD2 (7 bases). Trimming took off 6 bases at V and 4 bases at J, with 12 bases between the two ends. The CDR3 sequence is 13 residues long. Germline V gene sequence: CDR1 MDHEN, CDR2 SYDVKM. CDR3 DNA: TGTGCCAGCAGGGGAGGGGGGGGAGAGACCCAGTACTTC. This encodes CASRGGGGETQYF.

The chain uses TRBV5-4 and TRBJ2-3, with D unresolved. V was cut by 2 bases and J by 1 base, with 11 bases left in between. CDR3 length: 15 amino acids. Germline CDR1 reads SGHNT; CDR2 reads YYREEE (reference sequence). CDR3: CASSFGLGRTDTQYF. The CDR3, as DNA: TGTGCCAGCAGCTTCGGGCTGGGTCGCACAGATACGCAGTATTTT.

This clone was seen a handful of times. The chain combines TRBV28 with TRBJ1-1; 9 nucleotides align to TRBD1. J lost 11 bases, V lost 1 base, and 5 bases had no gene match. This CDR3 has 13 residues. CDR1 and CDR2 from the germline V gene are MDHEN and SYDVKM. This CDR3 reads CASSLYYRGRAFF. The CDR3, as DNA: TGTGCCAGCAGTTTATACTACAGGGGGCGGGCTTTCTTT.

The rearrangement links TRBV11-2 to TRBJ1-1; TRBD1 matches 8 bases. CDR1 SGHAT and CDR2 FQNNGV come from the germline V gene. The CDR3 sequence is 14 residues long. Trimming at V came to 6 bases and at J to 10 bases, leaving 13 bases not matched to a gene. CDR3 sequence reads: CASSLTGGRRGAFF. The DNA for the CDR3 is TGTGCCAGCAGTTTAACAGGGGGGAGGCGTGGAGCTTTCTTT.